Here is one T cell receptor (beta chain) with its context. Authors' analysis steps: Scientists estimated how many nucleated cells there were by amplifying reference gene primers. Sequencing used immunoSEQ multiplex PCR; TCRdb keeps in-frame clones, though not all of them. V and J calls and clone size are as listed in that table; D and trimming were resolved from the DNA. The sample holds about 140,000 clones, roughly 85% seen once. Germline V gene lookup returns CDR1 KGHDR and CDR2 SFDVKD. V shed 6 bases and J shed 6 bases, with 10 bases lying between them. The CDR3 totals 13 residues. The sample belongs to a study of blood T cell repertoires in COVID-19. Study information: The analysed material was cDNA or gDNA that came from T cells, B-cell-depleted T cells, or PBMCs.

Sequencing was done on a sample of peripheral blood. The chain is built from TRBV24-1 and TRBJ2-2; a possible D gene is TRBD1 (6 bases). This sequence was found in a man in his 60s with acute or convalescent COVID-19. This chain's CDR3 is CATSLQGPGELFF. The CDR3 DNA reads as TGTGCCACCAGTTTACAGGGACCCGGGGAGCTGTTTTTT.